What follows describes a single TCR beta chain. In the study's own analysis: Reference gene primers were amplified, and this amplification served to estimate nucleated cell counts. This table comes from immunoSEQ multiplex PCR, and its TCRdb copy is limited to in-frame clones, with some not included. V and J calls and clone size follow that table, whereas D and trimming were derived from the DNA. The sample carries 55,000 to 85,000 clones, about nine tenths recorded once. The entry originates in a study of blood T cell repertoires in COVID-19. This receptor was identified in a woman aged 18-29 years with acute or convalescent COVID-19. The specimen sequenced was peripheral blood.

CDR3 DNA sequence: TGTGCCAGCAGTGATGGGGGCGCCCCGGGAGATACGCAGTATTTT. Protein product: CASSDGGAPGDTQYF. The V call is TRBV25-1, the J call TRBJ2-3; a possible D gene is TRBD1 (6 bases). The V and J ends lost 3 bases and 5 bases respectively, with 15 bases between them. The CDR3 has 15 amino acids. Looked up from germline, CDR1 is MGHDK and CDR2 is SYGVNS.